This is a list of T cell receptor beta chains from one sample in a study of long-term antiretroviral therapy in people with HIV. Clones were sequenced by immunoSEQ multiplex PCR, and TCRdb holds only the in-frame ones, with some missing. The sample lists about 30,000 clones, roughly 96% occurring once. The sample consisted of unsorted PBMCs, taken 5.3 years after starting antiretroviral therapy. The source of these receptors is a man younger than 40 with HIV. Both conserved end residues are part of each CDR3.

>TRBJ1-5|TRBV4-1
CASSQATGRGNQPQHF
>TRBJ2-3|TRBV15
CATSRAEDTQYF
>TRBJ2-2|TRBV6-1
CASRPMWTGHGELFF
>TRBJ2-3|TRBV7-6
CATLAGGTDTQYF
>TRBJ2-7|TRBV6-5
CASSYRTGASSYEQYF
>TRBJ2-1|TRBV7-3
CASSSSADRQFF
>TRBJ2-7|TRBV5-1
CASSLAIGAPSYEQYF
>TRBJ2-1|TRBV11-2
CASSSGGLAGFNEQFF
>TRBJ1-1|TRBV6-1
CASSRQGANTEAFF
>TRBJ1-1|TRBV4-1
CASSQEFRRGAEAFF
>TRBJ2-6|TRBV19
CASSVQGTSGANVLTF